The 7 T cell receptor beta chains in this list originate from one sample, sequenced in a study of T-cell memory formation after mild COVID-19 (dated by TCRdb to about 2021). To prepare the library, 5' RACE was applied. Sequencing was carried out with an Illumina NovaSeq 6000. The public reads were reanalyzed by TCRdb: fastp trimming at Q25, MiXCR alignment, in-frame beta chains only. A single entry per CDR3 protein holds the most common genes and DNA from its merged rows. This sample has 450,000 to 650,000 distinct CDR3 sequences in its table, and about a fifth of those were observed once. The ten largest clones add up to 8.4% of the sample. Sequencing used PBMCs or a T cell subset sorted from them (not recorded which). The receptors come from an adult woman who had mild COVID-19 (a few samples of this study predate the infection). The sample titles of this study are shuffled in the database, so cell type and time point are left out; the donor was told from shared clones.

This chain links TRBV19 with TRBJ1-1; unclear D gene. CDR3 size: 14 residues. Germline V lookup: CDR1 LNHDA, CDR2 SQIVND (reference sequence). V was cut by 4 bases and J by 1 base, with 10 bases left in between. The CDR3 DNA sequence: TGTGCCAGTAGTAGGGAGAGTCCGAACACTGAAGCTTTCTTT. Its protein product is CASSRESPNTEAFF.

This chain uses TRBV19 with TRBJ2-1; 7 nucleotides match TRBD1. The CDR3 has 14 amino acids. The V gene end was trimmed by 6 bases and the J gene end by 2 bases; junction bases not matched to a gene: 4. CDR1 and CDR2 from the germline V gene are LNHDA and SQIVND (reference sequence). CDR3 DNA sequence: TGTGCCAGTAGGACGACAGGGCCCTACAATGAGCAGTTCTTC. It is translated as CASRTTGPYNEQFF.

This clonotype was seen a few times. The chain combines TRBV12-3 or TRBV12-4 with TRBJ1-4; TRBD1 agrees at 9 bases. The CDR3 runs to 15 residues. J lost 8 bases, V lost 4 bases, and 8 bases had no gene match. The CDR3 is CASSSQGASWEKLFF. The CDR3 DNA reads as TGTGCCAGCAGTTCACAGGGGGCCTCGTGGGAAAAACTGTTTTTT.

The sample holds many counts of this clonotype. The CDR3 DNA reads as TGCGCCAGCAGCCCTGTCGGCAGCCCAGAGACCCAGTACTTC. It yields the protein CASSPVGSPETQYF. V usage is TRBV5-1 and J usage is TRBJ2-5; D unclear. The germline V gene encodes CDR1 SGHRS and CDR2 YFSETQ. The CDR3 totals 14 residues. The V gene lost 4 bases and the J gene lost 4 bases, with 14 bases spanning the gap.

This clonotype has only a few counts. This chain links TRBV15 with TRBJ2-1; D is unclear. V lost 4 bases and J lost 0, with 7 bases in between. CDR1 and CDR2 (germline): LNHNV, YYDKDF (reference sequence). This CDR3 contains 14 residues. The CDR3 sequence is CATSTESSYNEQFF. CDR3 DNA sequence: TGTGCCACCAGCACTGAAAGCTCCTACAATGAGCAGTTCTTC.

V gene TRBV14 combines with J gene TRBJ1-1, with D hard to call. V was cut by 1 base and J by 4 bases, with 7 bases left in between. Germline-derived CDR1 and CDR2 are SGHDN and FVKESK. The length of the CDR3 is 13 residues. The CDR3 region is CASSQALGTEAFF. Written as DNA, the CDR3 is TGTGCCAGCAGCCAAGCGCTGGGCACTGAAGCTTTCTTT.

This clonotype was picked up a small number of times. The chain is built from TRBV5-1 and TRBJ1-1, with D unresolved. The germline gives CDR1 SGHRS, CDR2 YFSETQ. The V end lost 4 bases, the J end lost 2 bases, and 12 bases lay between the germline ends. The CDR3 has 14 amino acids. The CDR3 protein is CASSPGSGNTEAFF. CDR3 nucleotide sequence: TGCGCCAGCAGCCCGGGGAGTGGTAACACTGAAGCTTTCTTT.